The present TCR beta chain was sequenced within a study of cytomegalovirus exposure and HLA in healthy donors. The germline V and J ends were trimmed by 1 base and 0 bases, with 10 bases remaining between them. The CDR3 has 15 residues. CDR1 is MNHEY and CDR2 is SMNVEV in the germline V gene (reference sequence). 13 Jbeta primers and 60 Vbeta primers were used for the PCR. Repertoires were generated with immunoSEQ multiplex PCR, while TCRdb's copy carries only in-frame clones and drops some. Of about 190,000 clones in the sample, around 85% were seen once. Sequencing was carried out using PBMCs. The source is a man aged 35-49 years in good health and CMV-seropositive. The chain recombines TRBV27 with TRBJ2-7; D might be TRBD2 (6 bases). CDR3 sequence (DNA): TGTGCCAGCAGTTTATTGCGGGGTCTCTCCTACGAGCAGTACTTC. Translated, it gives CASSLLRGLSYEQYF.